This T cell receptor beta chain is drawn from a study of shared T cell receptors in the human thymus. Losses at the gene ends were 5 bases for V and 4 bases for J; bases not matched to a gene: 15. CDR1 is GTSNPN, CDR2 SVGIG, per germline (reference sequence). The CDR3 runs to 17 residues. Assay: immunoSEQ multiplex PCR; the TCRdb copy retains only in-frame clones and omits some. Altogether over 450,000 clones are present, 75% to 85% being singletons, with the ten largest covering about 0.013%. These data also formed part of another study, on human thymus T cells. As that report states: The donor group consisted of healthy Finnish infants who were having corrective surgery for congenital heart defects. During corrective heart surgery, resections were taken, and the thymus tissue came from them. There appeared to be biased usage of V and J genes in thymic and blood repertoires.

The sample taken for sequencing was thymocytes. This clonotype originated in a boy under two years old with a congenital heart defect. The chain carries TRBV30 and TRBJ1-3, with 9 bases that match TRBD1. This chain's CDR3 is CAWGLHRGQVSGNTIYF. The CDR3 DNA reads as TGTGCCTGGGGCCTTCACAGGGGGCAGGTATCAGGAAACACCATATATTTT.